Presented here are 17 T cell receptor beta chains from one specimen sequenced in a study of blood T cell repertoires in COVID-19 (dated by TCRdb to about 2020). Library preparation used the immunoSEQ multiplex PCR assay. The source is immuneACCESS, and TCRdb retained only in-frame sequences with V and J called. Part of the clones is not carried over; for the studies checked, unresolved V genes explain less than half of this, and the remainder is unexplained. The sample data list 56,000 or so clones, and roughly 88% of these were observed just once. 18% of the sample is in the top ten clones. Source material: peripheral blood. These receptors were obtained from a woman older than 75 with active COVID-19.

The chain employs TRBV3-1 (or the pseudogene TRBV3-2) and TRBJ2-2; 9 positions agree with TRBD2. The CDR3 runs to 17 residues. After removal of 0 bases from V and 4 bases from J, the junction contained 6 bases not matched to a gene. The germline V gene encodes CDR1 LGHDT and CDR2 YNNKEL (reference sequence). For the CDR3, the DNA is TGTGCCAGCAGCCAAGACGGTTTAGCGGGGGTCACCGGGGAGCTGTTTTTT. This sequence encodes CASSQDGLAGVTGELFF.

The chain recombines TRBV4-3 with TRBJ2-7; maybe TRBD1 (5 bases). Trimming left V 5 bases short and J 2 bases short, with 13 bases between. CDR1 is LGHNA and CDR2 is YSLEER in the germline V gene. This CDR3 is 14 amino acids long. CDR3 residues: CASSSVLGAYEQYF. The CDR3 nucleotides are TGCGCCAGCAGCTCAGTGTTAGGGGCCTACGAGCAGTACTTC.

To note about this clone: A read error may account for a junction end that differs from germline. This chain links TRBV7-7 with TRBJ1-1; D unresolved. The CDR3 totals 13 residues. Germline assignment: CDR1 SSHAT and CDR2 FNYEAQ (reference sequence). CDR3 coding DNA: TGTGCTAGCAGCTCGGGGTTTAACACTGAAGCTTTCTTT. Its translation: CASSSGFNTEAFF.

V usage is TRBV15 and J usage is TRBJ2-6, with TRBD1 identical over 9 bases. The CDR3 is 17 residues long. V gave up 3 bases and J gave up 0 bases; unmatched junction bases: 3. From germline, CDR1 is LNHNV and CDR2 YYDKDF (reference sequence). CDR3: CATSSDRGGSGANVLTF. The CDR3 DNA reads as TGTGCCACCAGCAGTGACAGGGGGGGCTCTGGGGCCAACGTCCTGACTTTC.

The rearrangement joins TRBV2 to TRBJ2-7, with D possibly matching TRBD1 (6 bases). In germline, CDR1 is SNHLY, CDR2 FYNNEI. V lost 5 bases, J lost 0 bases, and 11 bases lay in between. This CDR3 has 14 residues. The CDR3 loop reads CASSPDSDSYEQYF. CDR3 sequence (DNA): TGTGCCAGCAGTCCGGACAGCGACTCCTACGAGCAGTACTTC.

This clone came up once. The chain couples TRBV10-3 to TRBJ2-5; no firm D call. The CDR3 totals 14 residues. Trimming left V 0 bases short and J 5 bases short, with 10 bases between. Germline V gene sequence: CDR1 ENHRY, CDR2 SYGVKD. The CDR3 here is CAISESGLMETQYF. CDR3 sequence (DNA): TGTGCCATCAGTGAGTCGGGCTTGATGGAGACCCAGTACTTC.

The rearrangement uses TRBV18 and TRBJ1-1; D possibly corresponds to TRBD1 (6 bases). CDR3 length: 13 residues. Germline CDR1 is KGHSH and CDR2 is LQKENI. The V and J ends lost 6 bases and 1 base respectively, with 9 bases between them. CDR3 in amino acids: CASSSTGNTEAFF. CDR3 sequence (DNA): TGTGCCAGCTCGTCGACAGGGAACACTGAAGCTTTCTTT.

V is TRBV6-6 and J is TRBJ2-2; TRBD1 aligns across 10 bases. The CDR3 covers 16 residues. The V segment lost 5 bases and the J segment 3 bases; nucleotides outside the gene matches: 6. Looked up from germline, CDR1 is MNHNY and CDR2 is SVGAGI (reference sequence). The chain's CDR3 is CASSPMGQGYTGELFF. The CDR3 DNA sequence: TGTGCCAGCAGTCCAATGGGACAGGGGTACACCGGGGAGCTGTTTTTT.

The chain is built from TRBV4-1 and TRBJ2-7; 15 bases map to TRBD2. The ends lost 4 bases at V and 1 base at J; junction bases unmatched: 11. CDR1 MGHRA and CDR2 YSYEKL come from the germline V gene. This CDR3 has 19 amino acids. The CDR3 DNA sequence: TGCGCCAGCAGCCGTACTACCGGGACTAGCGGGGGGCAATCCTACGAGCAGTACTTC. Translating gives CASSRTTGTSGGQSYEQYF.

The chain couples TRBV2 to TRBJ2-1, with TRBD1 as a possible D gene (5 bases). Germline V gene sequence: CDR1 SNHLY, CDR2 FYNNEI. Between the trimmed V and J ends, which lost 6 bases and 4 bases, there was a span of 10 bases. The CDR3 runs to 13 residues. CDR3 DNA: TGTGCCAGCAGGCCCGACAGTTACAATGAGCAGTTCTTC. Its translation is CASRPDSYNEQFF. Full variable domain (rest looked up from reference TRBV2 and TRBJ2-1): EPEVTQTPSHQVTQMGQEVILRCVPISNHLYFYWYRQILGQKVEFLVSFYNNEISEKSEIFDDQFSVERPDGSNFTLKIRSTKLEDSAMYFCASRPDSYNEQFFGPGTRLTVL.

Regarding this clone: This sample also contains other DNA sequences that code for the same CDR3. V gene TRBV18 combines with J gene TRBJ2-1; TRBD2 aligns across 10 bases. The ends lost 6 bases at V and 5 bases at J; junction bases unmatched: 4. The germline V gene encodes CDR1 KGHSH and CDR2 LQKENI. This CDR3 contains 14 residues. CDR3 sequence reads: CASSPSGGDNEQFF. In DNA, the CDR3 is TGTGCCAGCTCCCCTAGCGGGGGTGACAATGAGCAGTTCTTC.

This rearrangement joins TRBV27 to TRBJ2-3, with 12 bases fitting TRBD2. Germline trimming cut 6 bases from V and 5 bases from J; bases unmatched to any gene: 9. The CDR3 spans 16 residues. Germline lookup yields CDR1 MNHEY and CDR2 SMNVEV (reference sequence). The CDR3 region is CASSSPRTSGEDTQYF. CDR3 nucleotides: TGTGCCAGCAGCTCCCCCCGGACTAGCGGGGAAGATACGCAGTATTTT.

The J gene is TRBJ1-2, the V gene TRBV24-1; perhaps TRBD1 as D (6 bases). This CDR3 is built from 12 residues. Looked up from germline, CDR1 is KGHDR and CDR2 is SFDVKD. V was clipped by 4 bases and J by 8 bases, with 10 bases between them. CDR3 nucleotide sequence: TGTGCCACCAGTGACCGGGGACAAGGCTACACCTTC. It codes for CATSDRGQGYTF.

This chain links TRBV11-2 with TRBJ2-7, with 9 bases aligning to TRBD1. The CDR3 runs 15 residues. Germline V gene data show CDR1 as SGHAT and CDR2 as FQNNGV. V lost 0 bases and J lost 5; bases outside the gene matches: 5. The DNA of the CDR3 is TGTGCCAGCAGCTTAGAACAGGGGGCGCGGCACGAGCAGTACTTC. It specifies CASSLEQGARHEQYF.

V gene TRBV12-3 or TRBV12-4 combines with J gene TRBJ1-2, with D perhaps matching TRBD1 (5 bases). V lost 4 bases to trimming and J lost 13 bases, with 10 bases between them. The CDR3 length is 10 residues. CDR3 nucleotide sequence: TGTGCCAGCAGTTACGGGGGGGGCACCTTC. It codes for CASSYGGGTF.

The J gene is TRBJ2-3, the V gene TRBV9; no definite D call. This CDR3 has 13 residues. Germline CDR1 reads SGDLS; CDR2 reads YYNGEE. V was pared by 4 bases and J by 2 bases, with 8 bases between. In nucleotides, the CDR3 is TGTGCCAGCAGCCTTAGCCACACAGATACGCAGTATTTT. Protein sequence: CASSLSHTDTQYF.

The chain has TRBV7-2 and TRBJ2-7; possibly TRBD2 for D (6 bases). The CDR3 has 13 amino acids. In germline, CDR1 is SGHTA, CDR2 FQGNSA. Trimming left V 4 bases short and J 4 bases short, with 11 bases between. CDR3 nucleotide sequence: TGTGCCAGCAGCTCGGGTCGGGGGTACGAGCAGTACTTC. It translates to CASSSGRGYEQYF.